Following are 12 T cell receptor beta chains from one sample sequenced in a study of technical replicates of blood from several donors. Generated by immunoSEQ multiplex PCR, the TCRdb table keeps only in-frame clones and is missing some. The sample shows more than 80,000 clones, approximately 94% of them seen only once. Sample: T cells isolated from PBMCs. The receptors shown here come from a human donor in good health.

This clone was detected only once. The junction shows a germline mismatch at one end, possibly a read error. The chain has TRBV7-7 and TRBJ2-7; weak D call: TRBD2 (5 bases). This CDR3 region has 15 residues. Per germline, CDR1 SSHAT and CDR2 FNYEAQ (reference sequence). CDR3 DNA: TGTGCTAGCAGCTTAGGCCCAGAGGGTTCCTACGAGCAGTACTTC. It translates to CASSLGPEGSYEQYF.

The J gene is TRBJ2-1, the V gene TRBV27, with TRBD1 matching over 8 bases. V was pared by 6 bases and J by 6 bases, with 16 bases of the junction left unmatched. Germline V gene sequence: CDR1 MNHEY, CDR2 SMNVEV (reference sequence). This CDR3 is 17 amino acids long. The CDR3 region has the DNA TGTGCCAGCAGATCCGGGACAGGTCAATCCGTCCCCAATGAGCAGTTCTTC. It specifies CASRSGTGQSVPNEQFF.

The chain employs TRBV5-4 and TRBJ2-1; 9 bases match TRBD2. Trimming at V came to 0 bases and at J to 3 bases, leaving 10 bases not matched to a gene. CDR1 and CDR2 (germline): SGHNT, YYREEE (reference sequence). This CDR3 is 18 amino acids long. The CDR3 spells CASSLARGGASFYNEQFF. The CDR3 region has the DNA TGTGCCAGCAGCTTGGCTCGCGGGGGGGCCAGTTTCTACAATGAGCAGTTCTTC.

In nucleotides, the CDR3 is TGTGCCAGTCAGGGTTCGTACAGCCGCACAGATACGCAGTATTTT. It encodes CASQGSYSRTDTQYF. The chain employs TRBV19 and TRBJ2-3; TRBD1 might be the D (5 bases). V was clipped by 8 bases and J by 1 base, with 16 bases between them. The CDR3 has 15 residues. CDR1 and CDR2 (germline): LNHDA, SQIVND (reference sequence).

V gene TRBV9 combines with J gene TRBJ2-7, with 8 nucleotides matching TRBD1. The germline V gene has CDR1 SGDLS and CDR2 YYNGEE. CDR3 size: 15 residues. Losses at the gene ends were 4 bases for V and 0 bases for J; bases not matched to a gene: 6. DNA of the CDR3: TGTGCCAGCAGCCTCCGGGACAGGAGCTCCTACGAGCAGTACTTC. It translates to CASSLRDRSSYEQYF.

V and J are TRBV5-1 and TRBJ2-1; D remains unclear. The CDR3 loop spans 13 amino acids. Trimming cost V 0 bases and J 8 bases, with 9 bases left between them. CDR1 and CDR2 (germline): SGHRS, YFSETQ. CDR3 in DNA: TGCGCCAGCAGCTTGGCGGTGGGCGATGAGCAGTTCTTC. Protein: CASSLAVGDEQFF.

The chain carries TRBV20-1 and TRBJ2-5; D unclear. The CDR3 has 11 amino acids. V dropped 3 bases and J dropped 3 bases, with 5 bases sitting between them. Germline V lookup: CDR1 DFQATT, CDR2 SNEGSKA (reference sequence). The CDR3 loop is CSASHEETQYF. CDR3 sequence (DNA): TGCAGTGCTAGTCATGAAGAGACCCAGTACTTC.

CDR3 sequence (DNA): TGTGCCAGCAGTCAGGGCCCCGTAGCTTTGCGCTACGAGCAGTACTTC. Protein product: CASSQGPVALRYEQYF. This rearrangement joins TRBV28 to TRBJ2-7; weak D call: TRBD1 (5 bases). Trimming removed 5 bases at V and 3 bases at J, with 20 bases between. This CDR3 contains 16 residues. The germline gives CDR1 MDHEN, CDR2 SYDVKM.

The V and J genes are TRBV19 and TRBJ2-1; 11 bases line up with TRBD2. Germline values: CDR1 LNHDA, CDR2 SQIVND (reference sequence). CDR3 length equals 17 residues. After removal of 6 bases from V and 0 bases from J, the junction contained 7 bases not matched to a gene. The CDR3 reads CASSGLAGGSSYNEQFF. CDR3 in DNA: TGTGCCAGTAGCGGACTAGCGGGCGGGAGCTCCTACAATGAGCAGTTCTTC.

The rearrangement links TRBV19 to TRBJ2-1; 8 bases align to TRBD2. Germline assignment: CDR1 LNHDA and CDR2 SQIVND (reference sequence). Trimming removed 9 bases from V and 7 bases from J; junction bases left unmatched: 14. The CDR3 contains 15 residues. CDR3 in amino acids: CASHTAGEGRNEQFF. Here the CDR3 DNA reads TGTGCCAGCCATACAGCGGGAGAAGGGAGGAATGAGCAGTTCTTC.

The chain recombines TRBV12-5 with TRBJ1-2; D might be TRBD1 (6 bases). The germline gives CDR1 LGHNT, CDR2 FRNRAP. V was trimmed by 0 bases and J by 8 bases, leaving 22 bases between them. This CDR3 is 17 amino acids long. The CDR3 sequence is CASGLVLPANRVGGYTF. The CDR3 DNA is TGTGCTAGTGGTTTGGTACTCCCGGCGAACAGGGTTGGGGGCTACACCTTC.

V gene TRBV19 combines with J gene TRBJ2-3; D ambiguous. V was shortened by 4 bases and J by 3 bases, with 11 bases between the two germline ends. The germline gives CDR1 LNHDA, CDR2 SQIVND (reference sequence). There are 14 residues in the CDR3. CDR3 in amino acids: CASSSGTGTDTQYF. For the CDR3, the DNA is TGTGCCAGTAGTAGCGGAACGGGTACAGATACGCAGTATTTT. The full variable domain, in which reference TRBV19 and TRBJ2-3 provide the parts outside the CDR3, is DGGITQSPKYLFRKEGQNVTLSCEQNLNHDAMYWYRQDPGQGLRLIYYSQIVNDFQKGDIAEGYSVSREKKESFPLTVTSAQKNPTAFYLCASSSGTGTDTQYFGPGTRLTVL.